This TCR beta chain derives from a study of technical replicates of blood from a handful of donors. V lost 0 bases, J lost 8 bases, and 10 bases stayed unmatched. The germline V gene encodes CDR1 SGHRS and CDR2 YFSETQ. The CDR3 loop spans 15 amino acids. Generated by immunoSEQ multiplex PCR, the TCRdb table keeps only in-frame clones and is missing some. This sample has about 83,000 clones, with roughly nine tenths found just once. The chain is built from TRBV5-1 and TRBJ1-2, with TRBD1 identical over 7 bases. The sequence derives from a human donor in good health. The sequencing input was T cells isolated from PBMCs. The CDR3 coding sequence is TGCGCCAGCAGCTTGGCCGGGACAGATCTCCGCGGCTACACCTTC. As protein: CASSLAGTDLRGYTF.